This TCR beta chain originates from a study of T cell changes during pregnancy in multiple sclerosis. The data were produced by immunoSEQ multiplex PCR, yet TCRdb's version contains in-frame clones alone and is incomplete. Among around 40,000 clones listed, more than 85% were seen once. Germline loops: CDR1 LGHNT, CDR2 FRNRAP. The germline V and J ends were trimmed by 2 bases and 1 base, with 9 bases remaining between them. There are 15 residues in the CDR3. The sample was CD4+ T cells from peripheral blood mononuclear cells, taken in the second trimester of pregnancy. The TCR was taken from a female donor with multiple sclerosis, enrolled in a pregnancy study. This chain joins TRBV12-5 and TRBJ2-1; a weak D match, TRBD2 (6 bases). CDR3 sequence reads: CASGLLAVSYNEQFF. As DNA, the CDR3 is TGTGCTAGTGGTTTGTTAGCGGTATCCTACAATGAGCAGTTCTTC.